The next 17 T cell receptor beta chains were all read from a single sample in a study of cytotoxic CD8 clonotypes in ibrutinib-treated CLL. Repertoires were generated with immunoSEQ multiplex PCR, while TCRdb's copy carries only in-frame clones and drops some. The sample lists more than 85,000 clones, approximately 77% occurring once. Sequenced here: PBMCs, sampled after 24 months of ibrutinib treatment. Source of these receptors: a human donor with chronic lymphocytic leukemia.

CDR3 amino acids: CASSQVGTEGDGYTF. CDR3 DNA: TGTGCCAGCAGCCAGGTCGGGACAGAGGGCGACGGCTACACCTTC. This chain links TRBV7-3 with TRBJ1-2, with 7 bases identical to TRBD1. CDR1 SGHTA and CDR2 FQGTGA come from the germline V gene. The CDR3 is 15 amino acids. J was trimmed by 8 bases and V by 5 bases; bases with no gene match: 14.

The V call is TRBV27, the J call TRBJ2-7; TRBD1 matches 9 bases. This CDR3 region has 14 residues. Germline V gives CDR1 MNHEY, CDR2 SMNVEV (reference sequence). J gave up 5 bases and V 6 bases, and 8 bases lay outside the gene matches. DNA of the CDR3: TGTGCCAGCAGAAACCGGGACAGGGTCCACGAGCAGTACTTC. This translates into CASRNRDRVHEQYF.

In DNA, the CDR3 is TGCAGCGTTGAAGCACAGGGGAACGAGCAGTACTTC. Translation gives CSVEAQGNEQYF. The rearrangement links TRBV29-1 to TRBJ2-7; 7 positions agree with TRBD1. The CDR3 has 12 residues. Per the germline V gene, CDR1 is SQVTM and CDR2 is ANQGSEA. Trimming took 1 base from V and 5 from J; bases not matched to a gene: 2.

This clone was observed a single time. The chain employs TRBV19 and TRBJ1-1; D perhaps matches TRBD1 (6 bases). Germline values: CDR1 LNHDA, CDR2 SQIVND (reference sequence). Trimming took off 5 bases at V and 4 bases at J, with 11 bases between the two ends. The CDR3 contains 13 residues. CDR3 nucleotide sequence: TGTGCCAGTAGTGCCGACAGGAGCACTGAAGCTTTCTTT. Residues: CASSADRSTEAFF. Filled out from reference TRBV19 and TRBJ1-1, the complete variable domain reads DGGITQSPKYLFRKEGQNVTLSCEQNLNHDAMYWYRQDPGQGLRLIYYSQIVNDFQKGDIAEGYSVSREKKESFPLTVTSAQKNPTAFYLCASSADRSTEAFFGQGTRLTVV.

This clone was recorded a few times. The gene calls are TRBV5-1 and TRBJ1-1; no definite D call. Trimming removed 0 bases from V and 0 bases from J, with 9 bases in between. Germline V gene lookup returns CDR1 SGHRS and CDR2 YFSETQ. The CDR3 length is 15 residues. CDR3 in amino acids: CASSLASVMNTEAFF. The CDR3 DNA is TGCGCCAGCAGCTTGGCTTCGGTTATGAACACTGAAGCTTTCTTT.

The chain links TRBV5-1 to TRBJ1-2, with no clear D. CDR1 is SGHRS and CDR2 is YFSETQ in the germline V gene. The CDR3 loop spans 13 amino acids. Deletions cut 0 bases from V and 8 bases from J, with 11 bases between. CDR3: CASSLEAARGYTF. CDR3 bases: TGCGCCAGCAGCTTGGAGGCGGCACGCGGCTACACCTTC. The full variable domain, completed using reference TRBV5-1 and TRBJ1-2, is KAGVTQTPRYLIKTRGQQVTLSCSPISGHRSVSWYQQTPGQGLQFLFEYFSETQRNKGNFPGRFSGRQFSNSRSEMNVSTLELGDSALYLCASSLEAARGYTFGSGTRLTVV.

This chain connects TRBV28 to TRBJ1-5; D is unresolved. CDR3 size: 13 residues. In germline, CDR1 is MDHEN, CDR2 SYDVKM. Deletions cut 6 bases from V and 0 bases from J, with 6 bases between. The CDR3 coding sequence is TGTGCCAGCAGCCGTATTAGCAATCAGCCCCAGCATTTT. Translating it yields CASSRISNQPQHF.

The gene calls are TRBV5-1 and TRBJ2-7; 9 bases align to TRBD2. This CDR3 is 18 amino acids long. Germline V CDR1 and CDR2: SGHRS, YFSETQ. V shed 4 bases, J shed 0 bases, and the junction held 14 bases outside the gene matches. Written as DNA, the CDR3 is TGCGCCAGCAGCCCCCATTCTAGCGGGGCGGGACTCTCCTACGAGCAGTACTTC. Protein: CASSPHSSGAGLSYEQYF.

This clone was picked up a small number of times. The chain links TRBV6-5 to TRBJ1-5; TRBD1 might be the D (5 bases). Germline V gene data show CDR1 as MNHEY and CDR2 as SVGAGI. V lost 6 bases and J lost 4, with 10 bases in between. CDR3 length: 13 amino acids. In DNA form, the CDR3 reads TGTGCCAGCAGGGCAGGGCAAAATCAGCCCCAGCATTTT. It yields the protein CASRAGQNQPQHF.

The chain carries TRBV7-3 and TRBJ2-1; TRBD2 matches at 10 bases. CDR1 is SGHTA, CDR2 FQGTGA, per germline. Trimming took 3 bases from V and 8 from J; bases not matched to a gene: 7. The CDR3 runs to 15 residues. For the CDR3, the DNA is TGTGCCAGCAGCTTGGCTAGCGGGAGTTATGATGAGCAGTTCTTC. Residues: CASSLASGSYDEQFF. Variable domain in full (rest from reference TRBV7-3 and TRBJ2-1): GAGVSQTPSNKVTEKGKYVELRCDPISGHTALYWYRQSLGQGPEFLIYFQGTGAADDSGLPNDRFFAVRPEGSVSTLKIQRTERGDSAVYLCASSLASGSYDEQFFGPGTRLTVL.

The chain has TRBV5-1 and TRBJ2-3; D is uncertain. The CDR3 runs to 15 residues. Trimming took off 0 bases at V and 5 bases at J, with 13 bases between the two ends. Germline CDR1 reads SGHRS; CDR2 reads YFSETQ. The CDR3 sequence: CASSLEGSAGDTQYF. Written as DNA, the CDR3 is TGCGCCAGCAGCTTGGAGGGCAGCGCCGGAGATACGCAGTATTTT. Full variable domain (remainder filled in from reference TRBV5-1 and TRBJ2-3): KAGVTQTPRYLIKTRGQQVTLSCSPISGHRSVSWYQQTPGQGLQFLFEYFSETQRNKGNFPGRFSGRQFSNSRSEMNVSTLELGDSALYLCASSLEGSAGDTQYFGPGTRLTVL.

The J gene is TRBJ1-2, the V gene TRBV5-6, with a tentative D call TRBD1 (6 bases). The CDR3 consists of 16 residues. Germline values: CDR1 SGHDT, CDR2 YYEEEE. V lost 1 base, J lost 3 bases, and 16 bases lay in between. The CDR3 loop reads CASSLRTAGFDYGYTF. The CDR3, as DNA: TGTGCCAGCAGCTTGAGGACAGCAGGATTTGACTATGGCTACACCTTC.

This clone was seen once. V usage is TRBV6-1 and J usage is TRBJ2-7; D is perhaps TRBD2 (5 bases). The CDR3 extends over 12 amino acids. CDR1 MNHNS and CDR2 SASEGT come from the germline V gene. The germline V and J ends were trimmed by 4 bases and 6 bases, with 10 bases remaining between them. Here the CDR3 DNA reads TGTGCCAGCAGTGTCTCGGCGGGCGAGCAGTACTTC. As protein: CASSVSAGEQYF.

CDR3 DNA sequence: TGTGCCAGCAGCGAGGGACAGGGGGCCTACGAGCAGTACTTC. Translated, it gives CASSEGQGAYEQYF. The J gene is TRBJ2-7, the V gene TRBV13; the match to TRBD1 covers 11 bases. The germline gives CDR1 PRHDT, CDR2 FYEKMQ (reference sequence). The CDR3 sequence is 14 residues long. The trim removed 5 bases at V and 2 bases at J, leaving 2 bases unmatched.

This clone was found a few times. CDR3 DNA sequence: TGTGCCAGCAGGGTGGGAGCGGCACGGGACACCGGGGAGCTGTTTTTT. This translates into CASRVGAARDTGELFF. The chain is built from TRBV9 and TRBJ2-2; perhaps TRBD2 as D (5 bases). Between the trimmed V and J ends, which lost 5 bases and 3 bases, there was a span of 17 bases. Looked up from germline, CDR1 is SGDLS and CDR2 is YYNGEE. CDR3 length: 16 amino acids.

This clone has a single count. The chain has TRBV27 and TRBJ2-7; possible D gene TRBD1, 5 bases. Germline lookup yields CDR1 MNHEY and CDR2 SMNVEV (reference sequence). Trimming left V 1 base short and J 6 bases short, with 13 bases between. CDR3 length: 14 residues. The CDR3 protein is CASSLYGAVGEQYF. As DNA, the CDR3 is TGTGCCAGCAGTTTATATGGGGCGGTGGGCGAGCAGTACTTC.

This clone turned up a few times. The V gene is TRBV5-1, the J gene TRBJ2-5; unclear D gene. V was clipped by 4 bases and J by 1 base, with 11 bases between them. In germline, CDR1 is SGHRS, CDR2 YFSETQ. CDR3 length: 14 amino acids. CDR3 nucleotides: TGCGCCAGCAGCGCTCAGGTATCCCAAGAGACCCAGTACTTC. Protein product: CASSAQVSQETQYF.